Following are 15 T cell receptor beta chains from one sample sequenced in a study of technical replicates of blood from a few donors. Sequencing was performed with immunoSEQ multiplex PCR; in TCRdb, only in-frame clones are kept and a portion is missing. The data show about 100,000 clones, 95% to 96% seen once. The source material was T cells isolated from PBMCs. The receptors originated from a human donor in good health.

J is TRBJ2-1 and V is TRBV9; TRBD2 aligns across 9 bases. Trimming at V came to 3 bases and at J to 5 bases, leaving 6 bases not matched to a gene. The germline V gene has CDR1 SGDLS and CDR2 YYNGEE. The CDR3 consists of 15 residues. The CDR3 DNA is TGTGCCAGCAGCGGAAGCGGGGGGATAAACAATGAGCAGTTCTTC. Its protein is CASSGSGGINNEQFF.

This chain connects TRBV27 to TRBJ2-2; D is unclear. The CDR3 spans 13 residues. Germline V lookup: CDR1 MNHEY, CDR2 SMNVEV (reference sequence). The V end lost 3 bases, the J end lost 1 base, and 3 bases lay between the germline ends. The CDR3 bases are TGTGCCAGCAGTTTCTTGAACACCGGGGAGCTGTTTTTT. This gives the protein CASSFLNTGELFF.

The V gene is TRBV19, the J gene TRBJ2-3; D is uncertain. The V end was cut by 3 bases, the J end by 5 bases, with 3 bases between. The CDR3 has 11 residues. The V gene's germline CDR1 is LNHDA and CDR2 SQIVND (reference sequence). The CDR3 region has the DNA TGTGCCAGTAGTATCCTAGATACGCAGTATTTT. This translates into CASSILDTQYF. Looking up the rest from reference TRBV19 and TRBJ2-3 gives the full variable domain: DGGITQSPKYLFRKEGQNVTLSCEQNLNHDAMYWYRQDPGQGLRLIYYSQIVNDFQKGDIAEGYSVSREKKESFPLTVTSAQKNPTAFYLCASSILDTQYFGPGTRLTVL.

Only one count was recorded for this clone. J is TRBJ1-5 and V is TRBV19, with a weak D call TRBD1 (6 bases). V lost 3 bases and J lost 7, with 28 bases in between. Germline V gives CDR1 LNHDA, CDR2 SQIVND (reference sequence). The CDR3 is 19 residues long. CDR3 residues: CASSIEVVFGGRETQPQHF. In DNA, the CDR3 is TGTGCCAGTAGTATTGAGGTTGTTTTCGGGGGGCGAGAGACCCAGCCCCAGCATTTT. The whole variable domain, remainder taken from reference TRBV19 and TRBJ1-5, is DGGITQSPKYLFRKEGQNVTLSCEQNLNHDAMYWYRQDPGQGLRLIYYSQIVNDFQKGDIAEGYSVSREKKESFPLTVTSAQKNPTAFYLCASSIEVVFGGRETQPQHFGDGTRLSIL.

The chain uses TRBV28 and TRBJ1-1; D gene uncertain. The CDR3 extends over 12 amino acids. The V gene lost 2 bases and the J gene lost 4 bases, with 5 bases spanning the gap. Germline V gene data show CDR1 as MDHEN and CDR2 as SYDVKM. The CDR3: CASSLGSTEAFF. The CDR3 DNA follows: TGTGCCAGCAGTTTAGGGAGCACTGAAGCTTTCTTT.

This chain links TRBV5-6 with TRBJ2-7; possible D gene TRBD2, 6 bases. Germline lookup yields CDR1 SGHDT and CDR2 YYEEEE. The CDR3 loop spans 14 amino acids. The V end was cut by 4 bases, the J end by 0 bases, with 11 bases between. CDR3 nucleotide sequence: TGTGCCAGCAGCCTGGGACTCTTCTCCTACGAGCAGTACTTC. It codes for CASSLGLFSYEQYF. Full variable domain (outside the CDR3, taken from reference TRBV5-6 and TRBJ2-7): DAGVTQSPTHLIKTRGQQVTLRCSPKSGHDTVSWYQQALGQGPQFIFQYYEEEERQRGNFPDRFSGHQFPNYSSELNVNALLLGDSALYLCASSLGLFSYEQYFGPGTRLTVT.

This sequence joins TRBV27 and TRBJ2-7; 7 positions match TRBD2. CDR1 is MNHEY and CDR2 is SMNVEV in the germline V gene (reference sequence). This CDR3 comprises 13 residues. The V segment lost 7 bases and the J segment 5 bases; nucleotides outside the gene matches: 8. The CDR3 loop is CASTRDRGDEQYF. CDR3 DNA: TGTGCCAGCACACGGGACCGGGGGGACGAGCAGTACTTC.

The chain combines TRBV7-2 with TRBJ2-1, with 9 positions matching TRBD2. The CDR3 has 18 amino acids. Germline assignment: CDR1 SGHTA and CDR2 FQGNSA. The trim removed 5 bases at V and 1 base at J, leaving 12 bases unmatched. The CDR3 loop reads CASSPGISRGGSYNEQFF. CDR3 sequence (DNA): TGTGCCAGCAGCCCCGGTATTTCGCGGGGGGGTTCCTACAATGAGCAGTTCTTC.

The J gene is TRBJ2-1, the V gene TRBV11-3, with D possibly being TRBD2 (5 bases). Germline loops: CDR1 SGHNT, CDR2 YENEEA. This CDR3 is built from 15 residues. Trimming stripped 1 base from V and 3 bases from J, with 10 bases between. The CDR3 DNA reads as TGTGCCAGCAGCTTAGTTGGTCGGGACTACAATGAGCAGTTCTTC. This gives the protein CASSLVGRDYNEQFF.

J is TRBJ1-2 and V is TRBV10-2; D remains unclear. The V gene's germline CDR1 is WSHSY and CDR2 SAAADI. This CDR3 spans 11 amino acids. V lost 3 bases to trimming and J lost 6 bases, with 5 bases between them. The CDR3 DNA reads TGCGCCAGCAGTGAAACTGATGGCTACACCTTC. Translating gives CASSETDGYTF.

The chain links TRBV11-2 to TRBJ2-7, with 11 bases lining up with TRBD2. V lost 5 bases and J lost 2; bases outside the gene matches: 5. Germline values: CDR1 SGHAT, CDR2 FQNNGV. CDR3 length: 15 residues. The CDR3 region is CASSRLAGMAYEQYF. The CDR3, as DNA: TGTGCCAGCAGCCGACTAGCGGGGATGGCCTACGAGCAGTACTTC.

V is TRBV27 and J is TRBJ1-5; 9 nucleotides line up with TRBD1. The length of the CDR3 is 15 residues. V lost 0 bases and J lost 9; bases outside the gene matches: 6. Germline CDR1 is MNHEY and CDR2 is SMNVEV (reference sequence). The CDR3 loop is CASSLSAGGQGPQHF. The CDR3 DNA sequence: TGTGCCAGCAGTTTATCCGCCGGGGGACAGGGGCCCCAGCATTTT.

The chain is built from TRBV2 and TRBJ1-2; D unclear. The CDR3 covers 14 residues. CDR1 SNHLY and CDR2 FYNNEI come from the germline V gene. Trimming cost V 1 base and J 7 bases, with 13 bases left between them. The CDR3 DNA reads as TGTGCCAGCAGTGAAGGCGCGCCACGGGGTGGCTACACCTTC. It is translated as CASSEGAPRGGYTF.

The chain links TRBV19 to TRBJ2-1; TRBD2 might be the D (5 bases). The germline V and J ends were trimmed by 2 bases and 5 bases, with 13 bases remaining between them. The CDR3 length is 15 residues. The germline V gene has CDR1 LNHDA and CDR2 SQIVND (reference sequence). The CDR3 loop reads CASSITAGGHNEQFF. DNA for the CDR3: TGTGCCAGTAGTATAACTGCGGGCGGACACAATGAGCAGTTCTTC. The complete variable domain, with remaining parts taken from reference TRBV19 and TRBJ2-1, reads DGGITQSPKYLFRKEGQNVTLSCEQNLNHDAMYWYRQDPGQGLRLIYYSQIVNDFQKGDIAEGYSVSREKKESFPLTVTSAQKNPTAFYLCASSITAGGHNEQFFGPGTRLTVL.

The chain couples TRBV28 to TRBJ2-7, with TRBD1 identical over 7 bases. CDR1 is MDHEN and CDR2 is SYDVKM in the germline V gene. The V and J ends lost 4 bases and 0 bases, in that order; junction bases with no gene match: 12. The CDR3 is 17 residues long. CDR3 sequence reads: CASSSPGQEGYSYEQYF. CDR3 coding DNA: TGTGCCAGCAGTTCCCCTGGACAGGAAGGTTACTCCTACGAGCAGTACTTC.